The sequence of this T cell receptor (beta chain) was determined in a study of OX40 agonist ivuxolimab in advanced cancers. The germline gives CDR1 MDHEN, CDR2 SYDVKM. The CDR3 extends over 14 amino acids. The trim removed 4 bases at V and 7 bases at J, leaving 7 bases unmatched. Measured with immunoSEQ multiplex PCR; TCRdb has only the in-frame clones, and not every one. The sample lists fewer than 100,000 clones, 85% to 90% occurring once. This chain links TRBV28 with TRBJ2-4; the match to TRBD2 covers 7 bases. The TCR sequence derives from an adult with an advanced solid tumor such as melanoma, head and neck, liver or kidney cancer. Sequences were derived from CD4+ or CD8+ T cells sorted from blood, sampled in a trial of the OX40 agonist ivuxolimab. Written as DNA, the CDR3 is TGTGCCAGCAGTTCTACTCGGGGGGTGAACATTCAGTACTTC. This sequence encodes CASSSTRGVNIQYF.